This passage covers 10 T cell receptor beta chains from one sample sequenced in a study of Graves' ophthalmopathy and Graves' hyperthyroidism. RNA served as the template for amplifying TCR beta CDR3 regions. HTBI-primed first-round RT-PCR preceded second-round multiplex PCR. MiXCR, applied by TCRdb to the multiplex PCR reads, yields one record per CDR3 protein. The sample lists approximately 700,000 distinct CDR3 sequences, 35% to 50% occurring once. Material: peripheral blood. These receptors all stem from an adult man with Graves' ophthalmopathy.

The CDR3 nucleotides read TGTGCCAGCAGCTTATCCCAGCGGGAGCCATCCGATGGCTACACCTTC. Translation: CASSLSQREPSDGYTF. This chain joins TRBV2 and TRBJ1-2; D gene uncertain. V was pared by 6 bases and J by 6 bases, with 23 bases between. Per the germline V gene, CDR1 is SNHLY and CDR2 is FYNNEI. CDR3 size: 16 residues.

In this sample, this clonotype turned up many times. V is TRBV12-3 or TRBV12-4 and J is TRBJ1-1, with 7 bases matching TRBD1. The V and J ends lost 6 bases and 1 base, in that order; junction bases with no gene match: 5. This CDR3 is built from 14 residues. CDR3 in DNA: TGTGCCAGCAGAGCCGGGACAGAGAACACTGAAGCTTTCTTT. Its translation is CASRAGTENTEAFF.

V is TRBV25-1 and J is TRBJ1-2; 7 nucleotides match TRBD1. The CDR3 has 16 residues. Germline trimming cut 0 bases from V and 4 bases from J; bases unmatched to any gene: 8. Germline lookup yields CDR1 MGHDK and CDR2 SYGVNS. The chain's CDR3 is CASSEYKGALGYGYTF. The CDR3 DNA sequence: TGTGCCAGCAGTGAATATAAGGGGGCCTTGGGCTATGGCTACACCTTC.

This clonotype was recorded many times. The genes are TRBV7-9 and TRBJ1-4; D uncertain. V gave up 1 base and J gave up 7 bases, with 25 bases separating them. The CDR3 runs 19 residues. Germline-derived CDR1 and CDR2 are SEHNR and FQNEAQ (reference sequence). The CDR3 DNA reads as TGTGCCAGCAGCTTAGTCGGGATTCGCCGTCGGAGGTTGGGTGAAAAACTGTTTTTT. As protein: CASSLVGIRRRRLGEKLFF.

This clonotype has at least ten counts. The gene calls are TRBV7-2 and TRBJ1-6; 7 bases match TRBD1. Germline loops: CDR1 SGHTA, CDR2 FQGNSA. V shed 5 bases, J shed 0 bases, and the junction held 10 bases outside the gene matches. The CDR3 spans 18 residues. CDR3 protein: CASSEPGQRSSYNSPLHF. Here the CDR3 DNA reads TGTGCCAGCAGCGAACCGGGACAGAGAAGCTCCTATAATTCACCCCTCCACTTT. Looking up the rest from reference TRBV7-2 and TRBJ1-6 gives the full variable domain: GAGVSQSPSNKVTEKGKDVELRCDPISGHTALYWYRQSLGQGLEFLIYFQGNSAPDKSGLPSDRFSAERTGGSVSTLTIQRTQQEDSAVYLCASSEPGQRSSYNSPLHFGNGTRLTVT.

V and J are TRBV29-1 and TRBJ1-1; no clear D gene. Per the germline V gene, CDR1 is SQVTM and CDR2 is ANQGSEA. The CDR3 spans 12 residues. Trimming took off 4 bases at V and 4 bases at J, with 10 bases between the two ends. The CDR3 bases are TGCAGCGTTGCTAGGGAGGTCACTGAAGCTTTCTTT. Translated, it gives CSVAREVTEAFF.

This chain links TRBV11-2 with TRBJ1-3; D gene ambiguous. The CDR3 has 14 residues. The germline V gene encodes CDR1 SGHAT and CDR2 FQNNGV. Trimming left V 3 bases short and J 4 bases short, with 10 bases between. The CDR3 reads CASSFLARGNTIYF. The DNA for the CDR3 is TGTGCCAGCAGCTTTTTGGCCAGAGGAAACACCATATATTTT.

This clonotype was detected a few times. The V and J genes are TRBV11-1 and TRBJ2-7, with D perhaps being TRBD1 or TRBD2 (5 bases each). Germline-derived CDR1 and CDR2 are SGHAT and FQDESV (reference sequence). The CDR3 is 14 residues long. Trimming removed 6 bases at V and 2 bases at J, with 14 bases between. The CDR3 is CASSPGTEAYEQYF. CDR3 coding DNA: TGTGCCAGCAGTCCAGGGACGGAGGCCTACGAGCAGTACTTC.

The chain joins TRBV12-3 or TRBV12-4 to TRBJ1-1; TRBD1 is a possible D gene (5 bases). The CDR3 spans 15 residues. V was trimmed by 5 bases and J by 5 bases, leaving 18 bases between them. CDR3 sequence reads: CASSPIDGGMTEAFF. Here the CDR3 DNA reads TGTGCCAGCAGTCCCATCGACGGGGGAATGACTGAAGCTTTCTTT.

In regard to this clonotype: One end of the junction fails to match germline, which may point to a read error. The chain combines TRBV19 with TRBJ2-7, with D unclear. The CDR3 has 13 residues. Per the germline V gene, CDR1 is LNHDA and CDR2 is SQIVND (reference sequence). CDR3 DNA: TGTACCAGTAGTATGCAGGACTCCTACGAGCAGTACTTC. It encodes CTSSMQDSYEQYF.